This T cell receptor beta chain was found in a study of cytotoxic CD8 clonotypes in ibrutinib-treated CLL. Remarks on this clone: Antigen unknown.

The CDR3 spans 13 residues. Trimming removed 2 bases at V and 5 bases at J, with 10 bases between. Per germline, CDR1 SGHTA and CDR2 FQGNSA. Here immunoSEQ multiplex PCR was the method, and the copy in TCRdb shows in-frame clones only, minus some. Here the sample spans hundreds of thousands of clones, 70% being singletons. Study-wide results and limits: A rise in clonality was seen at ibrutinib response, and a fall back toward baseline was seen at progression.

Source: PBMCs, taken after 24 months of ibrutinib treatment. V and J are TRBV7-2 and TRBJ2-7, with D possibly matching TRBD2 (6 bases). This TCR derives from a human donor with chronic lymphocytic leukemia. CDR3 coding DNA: TGTGCCAGCAGCTTACCTAGCGTGGACGAGCAGTACTTC. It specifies CASSLPSVDEQYF.